Presented here are 22 T cell receptor beta chains from one specimen sequenced in a study of shared clonotypes between healthy human individuals. Sequencing used immunoSEQ multiplex PCR; TCRdb keeps in-frame clones, though not all of them. The table shows about 2.4 million clones, with 93% occurring only once. Sample: naive CD4+ T cells from PBMCs. Regarding subset: CD45RA+ positively selected. These receptors originate from a man between 18 and 35 years old in good health. Some clones in this sample may be carry-over from other donors' samples.

CDR3 protein: CASSYLSSGRPPRWYF. For the CDR3, the DNA is TGTGCCAGCAGTTACCTCTCGAGCGGGAGGCCACCGAGATGGTACTTC. The rearrangement links TRBV6-5 to TRBJ2-7, with 9 bases aligning to TRBD2. The CDR3 extends over 16 amino acids. The V and J ends lost 2 bases and 12 bases, in that order; junction bases with no gene match: 17. Germline CDR1 reads MNHEY; CDR2 reads SVGAGI.

This sequence joins TRBV5-8 and TRBJ1-2; 9 bases match TRBD1. The CDR3 is 19 amino acids. Germline assignment: CDR1 SGHTS and CDR2 YDEGEE. V dropped 4 bases and J dropped 0; count of bases not matched to a gene: 16. The CDR3 here is CASSRFSGTGIGANYGYTF. As DNA, the CDR3 is TGTGCCAGCAGCCGATTCTCCGGGACAGGGATCGGGGCTAACTATGGCTACACCTTC.

The rearrangement joins TRBV27 to TRBJ2-7; 7 bases match TRBD1. The CDR3 length is 13 residues. V gave up 6 bases and J gave up 5 bases; unmatched junction bases: 7. Germline-derived CDR1 and CDR2 are MNHEY and SMNVEV (reference sequence). This CDR3 reads CASRNTGAHEQYF. The CDR3 nucleotides read TGTGCCAGCAGGAACACAGGGGCCCACGAGCAGTACTTC.

This clone was recorded once. V gene TRBV28 combines with J gene TRBJ2-5, with TRBD2 identical over 7 bases. From germline, CDR1 is MDHEN and CDR2 SYDVKM. J gave up 4 bases and V 4 bases, and 6 bases lay outside the gene matches. The CDR3 is 14 amino acids. CDR3 nucleotides: TGTGCCAGCAGTTCACGAGCGGGAAGAGAGACCCAGTACTTC. Translation: CASSSRAGRETQYF.

This clone was observed once. The V and J genes are TRBV7-3 and TRBJ2-2, with D hard to call. The germline V gene encodes CDR1 SGHTA and CDR2 FQGTGA. The CDR3 covers 13 residues. V was cut by 5 bases and J by 5 bases, with 9 bases left in between. This CDR3 is CASSRYGTGELFF. The CDR3, as DNA: TGTGCCAGCAGCCGTTATGGGACCGGGGAGCTGTTTTTT. The full variable domain, in which reference TRBV7-3 and TRBJ2-2 provide the parts outside the CDR3, is GAGVSQTPSNKVTEKGKYVELRCDPISGHTALYWYRQSLGQGPEFLIYFQGTGAADDSGLPNDRFFAVRPEGSVSTLKIQRTERGDSAVYLCASSRYGTGELFFGEGSRLTVL.

The rearrangement links TRBV4-1 to TRBJ1-5; unclear D gene. The germline gives CDR1 MGHRA, CDR2 YSYEKL. V was cut by 3 bases and J by 7 bases, with 7 bases left in between. The CDR3 contains 12 residues. The CDR3 here is CASSQGEQPQHF. The CDR3 DNA is TGCGCCAGCAGCCAGGGAGAACAGCCCCAGCATTTT.

V and J are TRBV6-6 and TRBJ1-1, with 9 bases matching TRBD1. Germline V lookup: CDR1 MNHNY, CDR2 SVGAGI (reference sequence). The ends lost 4 bases at V and 1 base at J; junction bases unmatched: 1. The CDR3 length is 14 residues. CDR3 in amino acids: CASSSTGGNTEAFF. The DNA for the CDR3 is TGTGCCAGCAGTTCGACAGGGGGGAACACTGAAGCTTTCTTT.

The gene calls are TRBV19 and TRBJ2-1; D possibly corresponds to TRBD2 (6 bases). The CDR3 is made up of 13 amino acids. Germline V lookup: CDR1 LNHDA, CDR2 SQIVND (reference sequence). Trimming left V 6 bases short and J 7 bases short, with 13 bases between. The CDR3 coding sequence is TGTGCCAGTAGCCGTAGACTAGGAAATGAGCAGTTCTTC. It translates to CASSRRLGNEQFF.

This chain joins TRBV2 and TRBJ2-5; tentatively, D is TRBD1 or TRBD2 (6 bases each). CDR3 length: 14 residues. Germline V lookup: CDR1 SNHLY, CDR2 FYNNEI. The ends were cut back, 3 bases at V and 6 bases at J, with 14 bases in the middle. This CDR3 reads CASSDRTGRQTQYF. CDR3 sequence (DNA): TGTGCCAGCAGTGACCGTACAGGGAGGCAGACCCAGTACTTC.

The chain recombines TRBV11-2 with TRBJ1-4, with a weak D call TRBD1 (5 bases). The V and J ends lost 3 bases and 8 bases respectively, with 13 bases between them. CDR1 is SGHAT and CDR2 is FQNNGV in the germline V gene. The CDR3 contains 14 residues. The CDR3 DNA sequence: TGTGCCAGCAGCTTCGGGCAGGGTGAGGAAAAACTGTTTTTT. It encodes CASSFGQGEEKLFF.

Concerning this clone: Other DNA sequences within the sample encode an identical CDR3. The chain's CDR3 is CASSLWGTSNQPQHF. The CDR3 nucleotides read TGTGCCAGCAGCTTATGGGGTACGAGCAATCAGCCCCAGCATTTT. This rearrangement joins TRBV7-2 to TRBJ1-5; the D is unclear. The CDR3 totals 15 residues. Germline V gene data show CDR1 as SGHTA and CDR2 as FQGNSA. V was pared by 2 bases and J by 1 base, with 9 bases between.

V gene TRBV7-3 combines with J gene TRBJ2-2; tentative D call: TRBD1 (5 bases). The CDR3 loop spans 15 amino acids. The V and J ends lost 3 bases and 4 bases respectively, with 12 bases between them. The germline CDR1 and CDR2 sequences are SGHTA and FQGTGA. CDR3 loop: CASSFTRVGTGELFF. As DNA, the CDR3 is TGTGCCAGCAGCTTTACCAGGGTGGGCACCGGGGAGCTGTTTTTT.

The rearrangement links TRBV5-1 to TRBJ2-1; 7 bases fit TRBD1. V lost 2 bases and J lost 2; bases outside the gene matches: 4. Per germline, CDR1 SGHRS and CDR2 YFSETQ. The CDR3 length is 15 residues. The CDR3 DNA follows: TGCGCCAGCAGCTTATCCGGGACAGCCTACAATGAGCAGTTCTTC. Residues: CASSLSGTAYNEQFF. Complete variable domain (other parts from reference TRBV5-1 and TRBJ2-1): KAGVTQTPRYLIKTRGQQVTLSCSPISGHRSVSWYQQTPGQGLQFLFEYFSETQRNKGNFPGRFSGRQFSNSRSEMNVSTLELGDSALYLCASSLSGTAYNEQFFGPGTRLTVL.

This chain uses TRBV4-3 with TRBJ2-2; 10 bases are shared with TRBD2. Trimming cost V 1 base and J 8 bases; bases outside gene matches: 13. The CDR3 spans 18 residues. CDR1 is LGHNA, CDR2 YSLEER, per germline. As DNA, the CDR3 is TGCGCCAGCAGCCAAGTCACTAGCGGGACGAGAGGGCTTGGGGAGCTGTTTTTT. This encodes CASSQVTSGTRGLGELFF.

The V and J genes are TRBV5-1 and TRBJ2-1; 7 nucleotides align to TRBD2. Germline CDR1 and CDR2: SGHRS and YFSETQ. The CDR3 sequence is 12 residues long. V gave up 3 bases and J gave up 10 bases; unmatched junction bases: 4. CDR3 protein: CASSYLLAEQFF. CDR3 DNA sequence: TGCGCCAGCAGCTATTTACTAGCGGAGCAGTTCTTC.

The rearrangement joins TRBV7-7 to TRBJ2-1; 10 bases align to TRBD2. Germline-derived CDR1 and CDR2 are SSHAT and FNYEAQ (reference sequence). Trimming removed 5 bases from V and 9 bases from J; junction bases left unmatched: 16. The CDR3 loop spans 17 amino acids. The CDR3 DNA reads TGTGCCAGCAGCCCTGGTACCGGGACTAGCGTTGGGGGTGAGCAGTTCTTC. It codes for CASSPGTGTSVGGEQFF.

Notes on this clone: Relative to the germline gene, one junction end is altered; a read error may explain this. The chain carries TRBV5-6 and TRBJ2-1; TRBD2 might be the D (5 bases). The CDR3 has 16 residues. In germline, CDR1 is SGHDT, CDR2 YYEEEE. The CDR3: CASSLGSRRALHEQFF. In DNA, the CDR3 is TGTGCCAGCAGTTTGGGGTCTAGGCGGGCCCTTCATGAGCAGTTCTTC.

V usage is TRBV19 and J usage is TRBJ2-2, with D possibly TRBD2 on 5 matching bases. Germline V gives CDR1 LNHDA, CDR2 SQIVND (reference sequence). V was trimmed by 10 bases and J by 5 bases, leaving 14 bases between them. The CDR3 has 13 residues. DNA for the CDR3: TGTGCCACCCCTAGTCGGGGAACCGGGGAGCTGTTTTTT. Translated: CATPSRGTGELFF.

Note on this clone: This sample includes further DNA sequences coding for the same CDR3. The V call is TRBV28, the J call TRBJ2-7, with TRBD1 as a possible D gene (5 bases). V was pared by 2 bases and J by 2 bases, with 10 bases between. Germline loops: CDR1 MDHEN, CDR2 SYDVKM. The CDR3 length is 14 residues. The CDR3 DNA follows: TGTGCCAGCAGTTTACAGGGTTTTCCCTACGAGCAGTACTTC. Translated: CASSLQGFPYEQYF. Combining the CDR3 with reference TRBV28 and TRBJ2-7 gives the whole variable domain DVKVTQSSRYLVKRTGEKVFLECVQDMDHENMFWYRQDPGLGLRLIYFSYDVKMKEKGDIPEGYSVSREKKERFSLILESASTNQTSMYLCASSLQGFPYEQYFGPGTRLTVT.

The rearrangement joins TRBV28 to TRBJ1-4; 7 bases are a match to TRBD1. V lost 2 bases to trimming and J lost 4 bases; unmatched junction nucleotides: 7. The CDR3 covers 16 residues. Germline V gene data show CDR1 as MDHEN and CDR2 as SYDVKM. The CDR3 coding sequence is TGTGCCAGCAGTTTACCCGACAGGGCTGGTAATGAAAAACTGTTTTTT. This encodes CASSLPDRAGNEKLFF.

The rearrangement links TRBV28 to TRBJ2-2; D may be TRBD1 (6 bases). Looked up from germline, CDR1 is MDHEN and CDR2 is SYDVKM. The CDR3 length is 15 residues. Between the trimmed V and J ends, which lost 6 bases and 5 bases, there was a span of 16 bases. CDR3 nucleotide sequence: TGTGCCAGCAGCCAACAGGGATTGAAGACCGGGGAGCTGTTTTTT. Its protein product is CASSQQGLKTGELFF.

The table lists this clone with a count of one. The chain uses TRBV28 and TRBJ2-2; 7 nucleotides agree with TRBD1. This CDR3 has 14 amino acids. The V gene end was trimmed by 6 bases and the J gene end by 7 bases; junction bases not matched to a gene: 8. Per germline, CDR1 MDHEN and CDR2 SYDVKM. Written as DNA, the CDR3 is TGTGCCAGCAGCTCAACAGGGGATATCGGGGAGCTGTTTTTT. Protein product: CASSSTGDIGELFF.